This T cell receptor beta chain was documented in a study of shared clonotypes between healthy human individuals. J gave up 5 bases and V 2 bases, and 2 bases lay outside the gene matches. Germline V lookup: CDR1 MNHEY, CDR2 SVGAGI. The CDR3 consists of 13 residues. Profiled with immunoSEQ multiplex PCR; TCRdb holds only in-frame clones, not every one. The repertoire holds some 500,000 clones, with roughly 95% as singletons. The receptor was isolated from a woman in her twenties or thirties in good health. This sequence joins TRBV6-5 and TRBJ2-5; 7 bases fit TRBD2. The material sequenced was naive CD4+ T cells sorted from blood. Subset denoted: CD45RA+ positively selected. Here the CDR3 reads CASSYGEGETQYF. The CDR3 DNA reads as TGTGCCAGCAGTTACGGGGAGGGGGAGACCCAGTACTTC.